This TCR beta chain was profiled in a study of technical replicates of blood from a handful of donors. The CDR3 covers 15 residues. Germline CDR1 MGHRA, CDR2 YSYEKL. With 0 bases removed from V and 4 bases from J, the gap between germline ends came to 12 bases. Here immunoSEQ multiplex PCR was the method, and the copy in TCRdb shows in-frame clones only, minus some. The table records over 70,000 clones, 90% of them present only once. Sequencing was performed on PBMCs. The chain recombines TRBV4-1 with TRBJ1-1, with D possibly being TRBD1 (5 bases). This clonotype was sampled from a human donor in good health. Some clones in this sample may be carry-over from other donors' samples. CDR3 loop: CASSQDGGGGTEAFF. CDR3 sequence (DNA): TGCGCCAGCAGCCAAGATGGGGGGGGTGGCACTGAAGCTTTCTTT.